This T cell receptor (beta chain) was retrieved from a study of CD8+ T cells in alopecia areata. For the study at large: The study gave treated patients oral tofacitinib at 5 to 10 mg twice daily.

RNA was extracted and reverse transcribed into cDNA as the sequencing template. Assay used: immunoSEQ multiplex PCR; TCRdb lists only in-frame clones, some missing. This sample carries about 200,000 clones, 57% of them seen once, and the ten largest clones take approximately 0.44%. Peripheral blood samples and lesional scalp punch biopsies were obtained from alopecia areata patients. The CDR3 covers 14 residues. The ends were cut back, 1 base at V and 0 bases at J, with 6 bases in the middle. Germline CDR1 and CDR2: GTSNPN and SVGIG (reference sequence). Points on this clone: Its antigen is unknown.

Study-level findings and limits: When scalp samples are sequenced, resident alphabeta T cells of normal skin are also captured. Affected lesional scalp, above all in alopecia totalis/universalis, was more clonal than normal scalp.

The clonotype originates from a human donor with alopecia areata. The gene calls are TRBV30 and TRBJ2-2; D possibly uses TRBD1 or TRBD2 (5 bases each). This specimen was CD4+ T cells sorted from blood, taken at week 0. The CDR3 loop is CAWSGDANTGELFF. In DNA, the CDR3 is TGTGCCTGGAGTGGGGACGCGAACACCGGGGAGCTGTTTTTT. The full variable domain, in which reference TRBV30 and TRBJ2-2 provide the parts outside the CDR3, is SQTIHQWPATLVQPVGSPLSLECTVEGTSNPNLYWYRQAAGRGLQLLFYSVGIGQISSEVPQNLSASRPQDRQFILSSKKLLLSDSGFYLCAWSGDANTGELFFGEGSRLTVL.